A selection of T cell receptor beta chains follows, all from one sample in a study of vaccination and CD4 T cells after COVID-19. Their antigens remain unidentified. From the PCR reads, TCRdb called clonotypes with MiXCR, one entry per CDR3 protein. Of about 15,000 distinct CDR3 sequences listed, over 70% were seen once; the top ten hold 4.6%. The specimen was CD4+ T cells from blood, cultured in vitro. These receptors all come from a human donor who had recovered from COVID-19. CDR3s include the opening cysteine and the closing phenylalanine or tryptophan. The D gene is left open where the match is weak. Clone size appears in some rows only: once, few, many, or a class for an expanded clone.

J gene | clone size | V gene | D gene | CDR3 protein | CDR3 DNA
TRBJ1-3 | NA | TRBV7-8 | TRBD1 | CASSSGGLVLGNTIYF | TGTGCCAGCAGCTCAGGGGGCTTAGTCCTTGGAAACACCATATATTTT
TRBJ1-2 | NA | TRBV7-2 | NA | CASTKGGGALIYGYTF | TGTGCCAGCACCAAAGGAGGGGGGGCCCTGATCTATGGCTACACCTTC
TRBJ1-1 | NA | TRBV19 | NA | CASSSPLNTEAFF | TGTGCCAGTAGTTCCCCCCTGAACACTGAAGCTTTCTTT
TRBJ1-5 | once | TRBV28 | NA | CASSIRNQPQHF | TGTGCCAGCAGTATCAGAAATCAGCCCCAGCATTTT
TRBJ1-1 | NA | TRBV4-3 | NA | CASSQVFGLAEAFF | TGCGCCAGCAGCCAAGTTTTTGGGTTGGCTGAAGCTTTCTTT
TRBJ2-5 | NA | TRBV7-2 | TRBD2 | CASSSTSGIKTQYF | TGTGCCAGCAGCTCGACTAGCGGGATAAAGACCCAGTACTTC
TRBJ2-1 | NA | TRBV6-5 | TRBD2 | CASSYSGLAGELF | TGTGCCAGCAGTTACTCCGGGCTAGCGGGAGAACTCTTC
TRBJ1-2 | NA | TRBV18 | NA | CASSPGRQNYGYTF | TGTGCCAGCTCACCGGGTCGGCAGAACTATGGCTACACCTTC
TRBJ1-5 | NA | TRBV7-2 | NA | CASSAGLRSNQPQHF | TGTGCCAGCAGCGCGGGACTTCGGAGCAATCAGCCCCAGCATTTT
TRBJ2-5 | once | TRBV7-7 | TRBD2 | CASSSLAAQETQYF | TGTGCTAGCAGCTCTCTAGCGGCACAAGAGACCCAGTACTTC
TRBJ2-2 | NA | TRBV6-5 | NA | CASSWGNSAAGELFF | TGTGCCAGCAGTTGGGGTAATAGCGCCGCCGGGGAGCTGTTTTTT
TRBJ2-3 | NA | TRBV6-1 | TRBD1 | CASSGGTGLTDTQYF | TGTGCCAGCAGTGGAGGGACAGGCCTCACAGATACGCAGTATTTT
TRBJ2-5 | NA | TRBV6-2/TRBV6-3 | NA | CASRLPGASEETQYF | TGTGCCAGCAGACTACCGGGGGCTAGCGAGGAGACCCAGTACTTC
TRBJ1-1 | NA | TRBV5-5 | TRBD1 | CASSGDRWTEAFF | TGTGCCAGCAGCGGGGACAGGTGGACTGAAGCTTTCTTT
TRBJ2-2 | few | TRBV24-1 | NA | CATRGTGRNTGELFF | TGTGCCACCAGGGGAACCGGAAGGAACACCGGGGAGCTGTTTTTT
TRBJ1-5 | NA | TRBV6-1 | TRBD1 | CASSPGQGGNQPQHF | TGTGCCAGCAGCCCAGGACAGGGCGGCAATCAGCCCCAGCATTTT
TRBJ1-2 | NA | TRBV20-1 | NA | CSASDDPRLYGYTF | TGCAGTGCTAGCGACGATCCCCGTCTGTATGGCTACACCTTC
TRBJ2-7 | NA | TRBV7-2 | NA | CASSQGRGEQYF | TGTGCCAGCAGCCAAGGACGGGGCGAGCAGTACTTC